This passage covers 6 T cell receptor beta chains from one sample sequenced in a study of blood T cell repertoires in COVID-19. The repertoire was sequenced with immunoSEQ multiplex PCR; TCRdb's copy has only in-frame clones and lacks some. The sample has around 250,000 clones, roughly 85% seen once; the top ten hold approximately 2%. Sequenced material: PBMCs or T cells enriched from blood (not recorded which). These receptor sequences come from a woman between 45 and 65 years old who had recovered from COVID-19.

V is TRBV28 and J is TRBJ1-5; D is ambiguous. This CDR3 region has 15 residues. With 5 bases removed from V and 4 bases from J, the gap between germline ends came to 15 bases. CDR1 is MDHEN, CDR2 SYDVKM, per germline. DNA for the CDR3: TGTGCCAGCAGTCTCGACGGGGTTAGAAATCAGCCCCAGCATTTT. This encodes CASSLDGVRNQPQHF.

V is TRBV19 and J is TRBJ1-5, with TRBD1 as a possible D gene (6 bases). Trimming took 1 base from V and 2 from J, leaving 12 bases between them. The CDR3 contains 16 residues. CDR1 is LNHDA and CDR2 is SQIVND in the germline V gene (reference sequence). The CDR3 DNA reads TGTGCCAGTAGTATAGTGGGGGGGGCGGGCAATCAGCCCCAGCATTTT. Residues: CASSIVGGAGNQPQHF. Full variable domain (remainder filled in from reference TRBV19 and TRBJ1-5): DGGITQSPKYLFRKEGQNVTLSCEQNLNHDAMYWYRQDPGQGLRLIYYSQIVNDFQKGDIAEGYSVSREKKESFPLTVTSAQKNPTAFYLCASSIVGGAGNQPQHFGDGTRLSIL.

This clone was recorded a few times. V is TRBV4-1 and J is TRBJ1-4; no clear D gene. Germline CDR1 MGHRA, CDR2 YSYEKL. There are 13 residues in the CDR3. V was clipped by 1 base and J by 5 bases, with 5 bases between them. This chain's CDR3 is CASSQGGNEKLFF. As DNA, the CDR3 is TGCGCCAGCAGCCAAGGAGGGAATGAAAAACTGTTTTTT.

J is TRBJ2-1 and V is TRBV9; 8 nucleotides match TRBD1. V was clipped by 4 bases and J by 9 bases; unmatched bases: 9. Germline V gene data show CDR1 as SGDLS and CDR2 as YYNGEE. The length of the CDR3 is 14 residues. This chain's CDR3 is CASSPGGPWTEQFF. CDR3 coding DNA: TGTGCCAGCAGCCCAGGGGGCCCCTGGACTGAGCAGTTCTTC.

The rearrangement joins TRBV27 to TRBJ1-2; 8 bases fit TRBD1. CDR1 is MNHEY, CDR2 SMNVEV, per germline (reference sequence). CDR3 size: 13 residues. After removal of 1 base from V and 6 bases from J, the junction contained 1 base not matched to a gene. CDR3 in amino acids: CASSLLTGDGYTF. CDR3 nucleotides: TGTGCCAGCAGTTTATTGACAGGGGATGGCTACACCTTC.

The chain is built from TRBV7-9 and TRBJ1-5, with 8 bases matching TRBD1. The germline V gene encodes CDR1 SEHNR and CDR2 FQNEAQ (reference sequence). This CDR3 region has 15 residues. V lost 2 bases to trimming and J lost 0 bases; unmatched junction nucleotides: 0. The CDR3 coding sequence is TGTGCCAGCAGCTTAACAGGGGGTAGCAATCAGCCCCAGCATTTT. Translated, it gives CASSLTGGSNQPQHF.